The 32 T cell receptor beta chains listed next were all sequenced from one sample in a study of blood T cell repertoires in COVID-19. The repertoire was sequenced with immunoSEQ multiplex PCR; TCRdb's copy has only in-frame clones and lacks some. Of roughly 24,000 clones in the sample, 90% are singletons; the top ten hold 1.5% to 2%. Sequences were obtained from peripheral blood. Every receptor here comes from an older woman with active COVID-19.

The rearrangement links TRBV6-4 to TRBJ2-3, with TRBD2 as a possible D gene (5 bases). CDR3 size: 14 residues. V dropped 2 bases and J dropped 5 bases, with 11 bases sitting between them. Germline V gives CDR1 MRHNA, CDR2 SNTAGT. CDR3 amino acids: CASSDGGEGDTQYF. CDR3 nucleotide sequence: TGTGCCAGCAGTGACGGCGGAGAGGGAGATACGCAGTATTTT.

This CDR3 is CASSELDRPLKANTEAFF. The DNA of the CDR3 is TGTGCCAGCAGTGAACTAGACAGGCCTCTAAAGGCGAACACTGAAGCTTTCTTT. The chain recombines TRBV6-1 with TRBJ1-1; maybe TRBD1 (6 bases). V dropped 2 bases and J dropped 1 base, with 20 bases sitting between them. From germline, CDR1 is MNHNS and CDR2 SASEGT. CDR3 size: 18 residues.

The V gene is TRBV7-9, the J gene TRBJ1-2; 8 bases align to TRBD1. The V gene end was trimmed by 5 bases and the J gene end by 6 bases; junction bases not matched to a gene: 5. The CDR3 spans 13 residues. The germline CDR1 and CDR2 sequences are SEHNR and FQNEAQ (reference sequence). The CDR3 nucleotides read TGTGCCAGCAGCCCAGGGGGCAAAGATGGCTACACCTTC. Its protein is CASSPGGKDGYTF.

V and J are TRBV7-2 and TRBJ2-2; weak D call: TRBD1 (7 bases). The germline V gene has CDR1 SGHTA and CDR2 FQGNSA. V was shortened by 1 base and J by 2 bases, with 14 bases between the two germline ends. The CDR3 extends over 17 amino acids. For the CDR3, the DNA is TGTGCCAGCAGCTTAGGAGGAGGGGGCGGTAACACCGGGGAGCTGTTTTTT. It codes for CASSLGGGGGNTGELFF.

This chain joins TRBV28 and TRBJ2-3; TRBD2 might be the D (7 bases). The CDR3 totals 18 residues. Trimming shortened V by 2 bases and J by 0 bases, and 18 bases separated the two germline ends. Germline assignment: CDR1 MDHEN and CDR2 SYDVKM. The chain's CDR3 is CASSLVGGATQSTDTQYF. In nucleotides, the CDR3 is TGTGCCAGCAGTTTAGTGGGGGGGGCTACACAAAGCACAGATACGCAGTATTTT. The full variable domain, its missing parts supplied by reference TRBV28 and TRBJ2-3, is DVKVTQSSRYLVKRTGEKVFLECVQDMDHENMFWYRQDPGLGLRLIYFSYDVKMKEKGDIPEGYSVSREKKERFSLILESASTNQTSMYLCASSLVGGATQSTDTQYFGPGTRLTVL.

This chain joins TRBV10-3 and TRBJ1-4; possibly TRBD1 for D (6 bases). CDR3 size: 13 residues. Trimming left V 4 bases short and J 8 bases short, with 11 bases between. The germline V gene encodes CDR1 ENHRY and CDR2 SYGVKD. CDR3: CAISAGGNEKLFF. The CDR3 DNA sequence: TGTGCCATCAGTGCGGGGGGCAACGAAAAACTGTTTTTT.

The chain is built from TRBV30 and TRBJ1-5; weak D call: TRBD1 (5 bases). This CDR3 has 15 amino acids. V was pared by 7 bases and J by 0 bases, with 16 bases between. Germline CDR1 GTSNPN, CDR2 SVGIG (reference sequence). CDR3 DNA: TGTGCCTTCTCGGAGGGGACTTATAGCAATCAGCCCCAGCATTTT. Translated: CAFSEGTYSNQPQHF.

The chain links TRBV10-3 to TRBJ2-2, with 9 bases fitting TRBD1. Germline lookup yields CDR1 ENHRY and CDR2 SYGVKD. V shed 2 bases, J shed 5 bases, and the junction held 6 bases outside the gene matches. The CDR3 contains 16 residues. The CDR3 here is CAISETLGQGTGELFF. CDR3 sequence (DNA): TGTGCCATCAGTGAGACTTTGGGACAGGGTACCGGGGAGCTGTTTTTT.

In its sample, this clone was seen a few times. The CDR3 DNA sequence: TGTGCCAGCAGGTCGGGACTAATTCCCCCTGAGCAGTTCTTC. Amino acid sequence: CASRSGLIPPEQFF. This rearrangement joins TRBV2 to TRBJ2-1; TRBD2 matches 7 bases. Germline CDR1 is SNHLY and CDR2 is FYNNEI. This CDR3 spans 14 amino acids. J gave up 9 bases and V 6 bases, and 11 bases lay outside the gene matches.

This clone appeared a few times. The J gene is TRBJ2-2, the V gene TRBV14; D remains unclear. The length of the CDR3 is 12 residues. The V gene lost 4 bases and the J gene lost 5 bases, with 5 bases spanning the gap. The V gene's germline CDR1 is SGHDN and CDR2 FVKESK. The CDR3 sequence: CASSPRTGELFF. For the CDR3, the DNA is TGTGCCAGCAGCCCTAGGACCGGGGAGCTGTTTTTT.

The chain has TRBV6-1 and TRBJ2-7; TRBD1 might be the D (6 bases). V lost 6 bases and J 1 base, leaving 10 bases between the germline ends. CDR3 length: 13 amino acids. Germline V lookup: CDR1 MNHNS, CDR2 SASEGT. Here the CDR3 DNA reads TGTGCCAGCAGCCGACAGGTTTCCTACGAGCAGTACTTC. This translates into CASSRQVSYEQYF.

V is TRBV19 and J is TRBJ1-1, with D possibly being TRBD1 (6 bases). Germline CDR1 is LNHDA and CDR2 is SQIVND (reference sequence). The CDR3 consists of 14 residues. The ends were cut back, 3 bases at V and 3 bases at J, with 11 bases in the middle. The CDR3 nucleotides are TGTGCCAGTAGTATTACAGGGTATGACACTGAAGCTTTCTTT. Translating gives CASSITGYDTEAFF.

This chain uses TRBV11-1 with TRBJ2-5; 10 bases align to TRBD1. The CDR3 consists of 15 residues. Germline V CDR1 and CDR2: SGHAT, FQDESV (reference sequence). V lost 5 bases, J lost 5 bases, and 8 bases stayed unmatched. CDR3 DNA sequence: TGTGCCAGCAGCGTACGGACAGGGGGGCGGGAGACCCAGTACTTC. Amino acids: CASSVRTGGRETQYF.

The chain carries TRBV25-1 and TRBJ1-5, with D maybe TRBD1 (5 bases). V gave up 1 base and J gave up 4 bases, with 8 bases separating them. The CDR3 extends over 14 amino acids. Germline lookup yields CDR1 MGHDK and CDR2 SYGVNS. The CDR3 sequence: CASSESGGNQPQHF. The CDR3 bases are TGTGCCAGCAGTGAATCGGGGGGGAATCAGCCCCAGCATTTT.

The chain employs TRBV30 and TRBJ2-2, with D tentatively TRBD2 (6 bases). The CDR3 spans 14 residues. Germline assignment: CDR1 GTSNPN and CDR2 SVGIG (reference sequence). V was shortened by 0 bases and J by 4 bases, with 9 bases between the two germline ends. The CDR3 DNA follows: TGTGCCTGGAGTGTGTCGCGGGGCACCGGGGAGCTGTTTTTT. Translating it yields CAWSVSRGTGELFF.

V is TRBV29-1 and J is TRBJ2-1, with TRBD2 matching 9 bases. With V trimmed by 5 bases and J by 4 bases, 15 bases remained unmatched. The CDR3 contains 17 residues. From germline, CDR1 is SQVTM and CDR2 ANQGSEA. Here the CDR3 reads CSVSARRAGGPYNEQFF. CDR3 DNA sequence: TGCAGCGTTTCAGCGCGTCGGGCGGGAGGGCCTTACAATGAGCAGTTCTTC.

V gene TRBV29-1 combines with J gene TRBJ2-3; possibly TRBD1 for D (6 bases). Germline CDR1 reads SQVTM; CDR2 reads ANQGSEA. This CDR3 region has 12 residues. V was pared by 4 bases and J by 4 bases, with 9 bases between. CDR3: CSVVQGPDTQYF. The CDR3 DNA reads as TGCAGCGTTGTACAGGGTCCAGATACGCAGTATTTT.

The rearrangement links TRBV7-9 to TRBJ1-5; D gene uncertain. Germline assignment: CDR1 SEHNR and CDR2 FQNEAQ (reference sequence). The CDR3 is 12 amino acids. V was pared by 3 bases and J by 5 bases, with 5 bases between. CDR3 DNA sequence: TGTGCCAGCAGCTTTTATGATCAGCCCCAGCATTTT. As protein: CASSFYDQPQHF.

A few counts support this clone. This chain joins TRBV28 and TRBJ1-4; TRBD1 agrees at 7 bases. The CDR3 has 13 residues. CDR1 is MDHEN, CDR2 SYDVKM, per germline. Trimming took 10 bases from V and 8 from J; bases not matched to a gene: 10. Written as DNA, the CDR3 is TGTGCCACTACAGGGGATCTGAACGAAAAACTGTTTTTT. Translating it yields CATTGDLNEKLFF. The full variable domain, with the rest looked up from reference TRBV28 and TRBJ1-4, is DVKVTQSSRYLVKRTGEKVFLECVQDMDHENMFWYRQDPGLGLRLIYFSYDVKMKEKGDIPEGYSVSREKKERFSLILESASTNQTSMYLCATTGDLNEKLFFGSGTQLSVL.

This chain links TRBV5-4 with TRBJ2-3; D not resolved. CDR1 and CDR2 from the germline V gene are SGHNT and YYREEE (reference sequence). V lost 0 bases to trimming and J lost 6 bases, with 8 bases between them. This CDR3 spans 13 amino acids. The CDR3 region has the DNA TGTGCCAGCAGCTTGGAACGACTTGATACGCAGTATTTT. Translation: CASSLERLDTQYF.

The gene calls are TRBV6-6 and TRBJ2-7; 12 bases agree with TRBD2. V lost 9 bases to trimming and J lost 7 bases; unmatched junction nucleotides: 10. The germline CDR1 and CDR2 sequences are MNHNY and SVGAGI (reference sequence). This CDR3 comprises 14 residues. In DNA form, the CDR3 reads TGTGCCAGTCTAGCGGGAGGGTACTCGGGGGAGCAGTACTTC. Amino acids: CASLAGGYSGEQYF.

The CDR3 region is CASRATGYYGYTF. The CDR3 nucleotides read TGTGCCAGCAGGGCCACAGGGTACTATGGCTACACCTTC. The chain uses TRBV27 and TRBJ1-2; possibly TRBD1 for D (6 bases). The V gene lost 6 bases and the J gene lost 3 bases, with 11 bases spanning the gap. The CDR3 contains 13 residues. The germline CDR1 and CDR2 sequences are MNHEY and SMNVEV (reference sequence).

Details on this clone: Other DNA sequences in this specimen translate into the identical CDR3. The rearrangement joins TRBV9 to TRBJ2-1; 12 positions agree with TRBD1. The CDR3 totals 16 residues. CDR1 is SGDLS and CDR2 is YYNGEE in the germline V gene. After removal of 1 base from V and 7 bases from J, the junction contained 6 bases not matched to a gene. CDR3 in amino acids: CASSVSSGQGANEQFF. CDR3 DNA: TGTGCCAGCAGCGTATCTTCGGGACAGGGGGCTAATGAGCAGTTCTTC. The full variable domain, completed using reference TRBV9 and TRBJ2-1, is DSGVTQTPKHLITATGQRVTLRCSPRSGDLSVYWYQQSLDQGLQFLIQYYNGEERAKGNILERFSAQQFPDLHSELNLSSLELGDSALYFCASSVSSGQGANEQFFGPGTRLTVL.

In nucleotides, the CDR3 is TGCGCCAGTCGACAGAAAAACAATGAGCAGTTCTTC. Translation: CASRQKNNEQFF. The V and J genes are TRBV23-1 and TRBJ2-1; the D gene is possibly TRBD1 (5 bases). TRBV23-1 qualifies as an ORF whose function is uncertain. The CDR3 sequence is 12 residues long. V lost 9 bases and J lost 5, with 11 bases in between.

This chain uses TRBV19 with TRBJ1-2, with 7 positions matching TRBD1. J was trimmed by 7 bases and V by 2 bases; bases with no gene match: 10. The CDR3 spans 15 residues. Germline-derived CDR1 and CDR2 are LNHDA and SQIVND (reference sequence). Here the CDR3 reads CASSIRGQADRGYTF. In DNA, the CDR3 is TGTGCCAGTAGTATACGTGGACAGGCGGACCGTGGCTACACCTTC. Variable domain in full (rest from reference TRBV19 and TRBJ1-2): DGGITQSPKYLFRKEGQNVTLSCEQNLNHDAMYWYRQDPGQGLRLIYYSQIVNDFQKGDIAEGYSVSREKKESFPLTVTSAQKNPTAFYLCASSIRGQADRGYTFGSGTRLTVV.

The chain has TRBV7-3 and TRBJ2-1; D might be TRBD1 (7 bases). The CDR3 is 16 amino acids. V dropped 5 bases and J dropped 2 bases, with 16 bases sitting between them. Germline V gene data show CDR1 as SGHTA and CDR2 as FQGTGA. The CDR3 loop reads CASSQGGNRPYNEQFF. The CDR3 DNA is TGTGCCAGCAGCCAGGGGGGCAATAGACCCTACAATGAGCAGTTCTTC.

This chain joins TRBV24-1 and TRBJ2-1; 12 bases map to TRBD2. CDR3 length: 20 residues. V lost 3 bases to trimming and J lost 3 bases; unmatched junction nucleotides: 14. Germline CDR1 KGHDR, CDR2 SFDVKD. CDR3 sequence reads: CATSDITGTSGFLDYNEQFF. In DNA, the CDR3 is TGTGCCACCAGTGATATAACCGGGACTAGCGGGTTTTTGGACTACAATGAGCAGTTCTTC.

The CDR3, as DNA: TGTGCCTGGAGGGACATTGTGGCAGATACGCAGTATTTT. The encoded protein is CAWRDIVADTQYF. The J gene is TRBJ2-3, the V gene TRBV30; D may be TRBD1 (5 bases). The CDR3 is 13 residues long. V lost 3 bases to trimming and J lost 4 bases, with 11 bases between them. The V gene's germline CDR1 is GTSNPN and CDR2 SVGIG (reference sequence).

The chain joins TRBV7-2 to TRBJ2-1; 10 bases line up with TRBD2. The CDR3 is 19 amino acids. V was pared by 3 bases and J by 5 bases, with 16 bases of the junction left unmatched. Germline loops: CDR1 SGHTA, CDR2 FQGNSA. The CDR3 bases are TGTGCCAGCAGCTTCCTATCGGGACTAGCGACACCGGAGGACAATGAGCAGTTCTTC. Encoded protein: CASSFLSGLATPEDNEQFF.

The chain combines TRBV18 with TRBJ2-6; D may be TRBD2 (6 bases). This CDR3 is built from 14 residues. Between the trimmed V and J ends, which lost 3 bases and 4 bases, there was a span of 7 bases. The germline V gene encodes CDR1 KGHSH and CDR2 LQKENI. The chain's CDR3 is CASSPRGGANVLTF. The CDR3 DNA is TGTGCCAGCTCACCGCGGGGAGGGGCCAACGTCCTGACTTTC.

The genes are TRBV2 and TRBJ2-7, with 8 bases identical to TRBD2. This CDR3 is 13 amino acids long. Germline V gene data show CDR1 as SNHLY and CDR2 as FYNNEI. The V gene end was trimmed by 9 bases and the J gene end by 5 bases; junction bases not matched to a gene: 9. The CDR3 DNA reads TGTGCCAGTCGAACACCGACTAGCGACGAGCAGTACTTC. Translating gives CASRTPTSDEQYF.

Notes on this clone: The DNA is omitted, as the CDR3 cannot be located on it reliably, and the CDR3 follows TCRdb's listing. The chain is built from TRBV28 and TRBJ2-1; the D call in the table, TRBD2, was not verified against the DNA. CDR1 and CDR2 (germline): MDHEN, SYDVKM. Both ends counted, the CDR3 spans 15 residues. The CDR3 sequence is CASSFLESSYNEQFF.